Each of the 15 T cell receptor beta chains below was sequenced from the same sample in a study of T-cell reconstitution after alpha-beta-depleted transplantation in children. Findings and limits, study-wide: About two months after transplant, alpha-beta T cells reportedly came from several hundred expanded graft clones.

The TCRbeta library was prepared with unique molecular identifiers. TCRdb called the PCR reads again in MiXCR, with one record for every CDR3 protein. The sample records around 30,000 distinct CDR3 sequences, about 6.7% being singletons. These TCRs are of unknown antigen specificity. The source material was peripheral blood, sampled 60 days after TCRalphabeta/CD19-depleted stem cell transplant. Receptor source: a child under two years old who had a stem cell transplant for acute myeloid leukemia, so the T cells may come from the graft donor.

This clonotype was recorded many times. The chain couples TRBV27 to TRBJ2-1, with 7 nucleotides matching TRBD1. Trimming took 8 bases from V and 3 from J; bases not matched to a gene: 10. The CDR3 extends over 15 amino acids. Germline V lookup: CDR1 MNHEY, CDR2 SMNVEV (reference sequence). The CDR3 DNA follows: TGTGCCAGCCGCCCAGGGCAGGGGGACTACAATGAGCAGTTCTTC. This translates into CASRPGQGDYNEQFF.

This clonotype was seen many times. This sequence joins TRBV7-9 and TRBJ2-7; D unresolved. CDR1 SEHNR and CDR2 FQNEAQ come from the germline V gene (reference sequence). The CDR3 has 13 residues. Trimming shortened V by 4 bases and J by 0 bases, and 7 bases separated the two germline ends. The CDR3 DNA reads TGTGCCAGCAGCTCCCAGAGCTCCTACGAGCAGTACTTC. This encodes CASSSQSSYEQYF.

This chain joins TRBV7-2 and TRBJ1-6; weak D call: TRBD1 (5 bases). V was trimmed by 5 bases and J by 4 bases, leaving 12 bases between them. This CDR3 is 15 amino acids long. Germline V lookup: CDR1 SGHTA, CDR2 FQGNSA. The CDR3 bases are TGTGCCAGCAGCCCTGACAGATCTTATAATTCACCCCTCCACTTT. Translated: CASSPDRSYNSPLHF. Full variable domain (remainder filled in from reference TRBV7-2 and TRBJ1-6): GAGVSQSPSNKVTEKGKDVELRCDPISGHTALYWYRQSLGQGLEFLIYFQGNSAPDKSGLPSDRFSAERTGGSVSTLTIQRTQQEDSAVYLCASSPDRSYNSPLHFGNGTRLTVT.

This clonotype was seen repeatedly, ten times or more. The J gene is TRBJ1-2, the V gene TRBV7-2; weak D call: TRBD1 (6 bases). Per the germline V gene, CDR1 is SGHTA and CDR2 is FQGNSA. This CDR3 contains 17 residues. Deletions cut 5 bases from V and 7 bases from J, with 26 bases between. CDR3 residues: CASSPRILDRVGGGYTF. CDR3 nucleotide sequence: TGTGCCAGCAGCCCCCGCATCCTGGACAGAGTAGGGGGTGGCTACACCTTC.

This clonotype was seen ten or more times. The chain links TRBV12-3 or TRBV12-4 to TRBJ2-3; tentatively, D is TRBD1 (6 bases). The germline V and J ends were trimmed by 7 bases and 8 bases, with 19 bases remaining between them. This CDR3 is 14 amino acids long. CDR3 residues: CASKLGPGESTQYF. The CDR3 DNA reads TGTGCCAGCAAGTTGGGGCCAGGGGAGAGTACGCAGTATTTT.

This clonotype was counted at least ten times. The genes are TRBV4-3 and TRBJ2-3; D is unresolved. CDR1 is LGHNA, CDR2 YSLEER, per germline. V was cut by 0 bases and J by 4 bases, with 14 bases left in between. The CDR3 contains 16 residues. CDR3 sequence: CASSQDPARQSDTQYF. CDR3 coding DNA: TGCGCCAGCAGCCAAGATCCGGCGAGGCAATCAGATACGCAGTATTTT.

The table lists this clonotype with many counts. V and J are TRBV6-1 and TRBJ2-7; weak D call: TRBD2 (6 bases). V was trimmed by 6 bases and J by 4 bases, leaving 10 bases between them. Germline assignment: CDR1 MNHNS and CDR2 SASEGT. The CDR3 extends over 12 amino acids. The CDR3 DNA is TGTGCCAGCAGGAAAGGAGGGTACGAGCAGTACTTC. Its protein product is CASRKGGYEQYF.

At least ten counts were recorded for this clonotype. The chain joins TRBV29-1 to TRBJ1-2; 7 bases line up with TRBD1. The CDR3 has 10 residues. V shed 7 bases and J 6 bases; nucleotides not matched to a gene: 2. Per the germline V gene, CDR1 is SQVTM and CDR2 is ANQGSEA. Here the CDR3 reads CSADRDGYTF. The CDR3 nucleotides read TGCAGCGCCGACAGGGATGGCTACACCTTC.

This clonotype was found a few times. The chain couples TRBV18 to TRBJ2-1; no clear D. CDR3 size: 14 residues. The V gene's germline CDR1 is KGHSH and CDR2 LQKENI. Deletions cut 3 bases from V and 6 bases from J, with 12 bases between. The CDR3 DNA follows: TGTGCCAGCTCACCCAATCGACCGATCAATGAGCAGTTCTTC. Its translation is CASSPNRPINEQFF.

This clonotype was found many times. V usage is TRBV6-5 and J usage is TRBJ1-4, with D perhaps matching TRBD1 (6 bases). The CDR3 has 12 amino acids. With 4 bases removed from V and 13 bases from J, the gap between germline ends came to 13 bases. Germline V gene lookup returns CDR1 MNHEY and CDR2 SVGAGI. The CDR3 spells CASSSLDRLLFF. The CDR3 coding sequence is TGTGCCAGCAGTTCCCTCGACAGGCTACTGTTTTTT.

This clonotype appeared many times. The CDR3, as DNA: TGTGCCAGCAGCGTATGGGCTAGCGGGAGTGGGAATGAGCAGTTCTTC. Amino acid sequence: CASSVWASGSGNEQFF. The rearrangement links TRBV9 to TRBJ2-1; 10 nucleotides agree with TRBD2. Looked up from germline, CDR1 is SGDLS and CDR2 is YYNGEE. CDR3 length equals 16 residues. V lost 1 base to trimming and J lost 7 bases; unmatched junction nucleotides: 8.

This clonotype appeared many times. This sequence joins TRBV7-2 and TRBJ1-2, with 7 bases lining up with TRBD1. With 5 bases clipped from V and 1 base from J, the junction kept 10 bases outside the gene matches. Germline CDR1 is SGHTA and CDR2 is FQGNSA. The length of the CDR3 is 16 residues. The chain's CDR3 is CASSLEGQSFNYGYTF. As DNA, the CDR3 is TGTGCCAGCAGCCTAGAGGGACAGTCCTTTAACTATGGCTACACCTTC.

This clonotype was counted ten times or more. The chain carries TRBV10-3 and TRBJ2-7; 9 positions agree with TRBD1. The trim removed 2 bases at V and 5 bases at J, leaving 10 bases unmatched. Germline CDR1 and CDR2: ENHRY and SYGVKD. The length of the CDR3 is 16 residues. CDR3 sequence reads: CAISERPGTGKDEQYF. CDR3 DNA sequence: TGTGCCATCAGTGAGAGACCCGGGACAGGGAAAGACGAGCAGTACTTC.

The sample holds many counts of this clonotype. V gene TRBV12-5 combines with J gene TRBJ1-1; D may be TRBD1 (6 bases). CDR3 length: 18 amino acids. The V gene lost 2 bases and the J gene lost 0 bases, with 19 bases spanning the gap. The germline CDR1 and CDR2 sequences are LGHNT and FRNRAP. The CDR3 sequence is CASGLRGARIEMNTEAFF. CDR3 in DNA: TGTGCTAGTGGTTTGAGGGGGGCCAGAATCGAGATGAACACTGAAGCTTTCTTT.

This clonotype was counted ten times or more. The rearrangement joins TRBV27 to TRBJ2-2; D remains ambiguous. The CDR3 is made up of 14 amino acids. The germline V gene encodes CDR1 MNHEY and CDR2 SMNVEV (reference sequence). The V end lost 3 bases, the J end lost 1 base, and 6 bases lay between the germline ends. DNA for the CDR3: TGTGCCAGCAGTTTCGGGTGGAACACCGGGGAGCTGTTTTTT. Its translation: CASSFGWNTGELFF.